This is a list of T cell receptor beta chains from one sample in a study of T cells in localized non-small cell lung cancer. Only in-frame clones appear in the TCRdb table, and some are missing; sequencing was by immunoSEQ multiplex PCR. Counted here are approximately 30,000 clones, around 90% occurring once; the ten biggest clones make up 4.2%. The sample consisted of peripheral blood mononuclear cells, taken before any cancer treatment. Receptors were obtained from a woman aged 40-75 years with stage III lung adenocarcinoma. CDR3s include the opening cysteine and the closing phenylalanine or tryptophan. Each record gives: D gene, J gene, clone size, V gene, CDR3 protein, CDR3 DNA. The D gene is left open where the match is weak. Rows give clone size only sometimes, using once, few, many, or a class for an expanded clone.

.	TRBJ1-5	.	TRBV7-2	CASSLAGDQQGNQPQHF	TGTGCCAGCAGCTTAGCGGGGGACCAACAGGGCAATCAGCCCCAGCATTTT
TRBD2	TRBJ2-7	once	TRBV7-9	CASSLGGLASEQYF	TGTGCCAGCAGCTTAGGTGGACTAGCAAGCGAGCAGTACTTC
.	TRBJ1-2	.	TRBV30	CAWSEGGGYTF	TGTGCCTGGAGTGAAGGGGGAGGCTACACCTTC
.	TRBJ1-5	once	TRBV30	CAWSVWGTSNQPQHF	TGTGCCTGGAGTGTATGGGGGACTAGCAATCAGCCCCAGCATTTT
TRBD1	TRBJ2-1	.	TRBV27	CASSPSPRQGREFF	TGTGCCAGCAGTCCCTCCCCCAGACAGGGGAGAGAGTTCTTC
.	TRBJ1-1	.	TRBV2	CASRTLWSMNTEAFF	TGTGCCAGCCGTACCCTTTGGAGCATGAACACTGAAGCTTTCTTT
.	TRBJ1-6	.	TRBV4-1	CASSQGPGTSPLHF	TGCGCCAGCAGCCAAGGGCCAGGGACTTCACCCCTCCACTTT
.	TRBJ1-1	once	TRBV19	CASSRGPQGFTEAFF	TGTGCCAGTAGTAGGGGCCCTCAGGGATTTACTGAAGCTTTCTTT
.	TRBJ2-2	medium-sized	TRBV28	CASSLSPENTGELFF	TGTGCCAGCAGTTTGAGTCCGGAGAACACCGGGGAGCTGTTTTTT
.	TRBJ2-3	.	TRBV4-2	CASSQEVPQLSTDTQYF	TGTGCCAGCAGCCAAGAGGTTCCCCAACTTAGCACAGATACGCAGTATTTT
.	TRBJ2-1	.	TRBV7-9	CASSKRGSGPSYNEQFF	TGTGCCAGCAGCAAAAGGGGTAGCGGACCCTCCTACAATGAGCAGTTCTTC
.	TRBJ1-6	.	TRBV6-1	CASSEIGHNSPLHF	TGTGCCAGCAGTGAGATCGGGCATAATTCACCCCTCCACTTT
TRBD2	TRBJ2-3	few	TRBV2	CATPPSGRIDTQYF	TGTGCCACCCCCCCGAGCGGGAGGATAGATACGCAGTATTTT
TRBD2	TRBJ2-5	.	TRBV6-1	CASRRETQETQYF	TGTGCCAGCAGGCGGGAGACCCAAGAGACCCAGTACTTC
TRBD2	TRBJ2-3	.	TRBV7-3	CASSTRGGTDTQYF	TGTGCCAGCAGCACGCGGGGGGGCACAGATACGCAGTATTTT
.	TRBJ2-3	.	TRBV4-1	CASSQEPPQSPDTQYF	TGCGCCAGCAGCCAAGAACCCCCGCAGAGTCCAGATACGCAGTATTTT
.	TRBJ1-5	few	TRBV2	CASSAGGGGNQPQHF	TGTGCCAGCAGTGCCGGGGGCGGGGGCAATCAGCCCCAGCATTTT
TRBD2	TRBJ2-7	.	TRBV27	CASSLSFLAGASYEQYF	TGTGCCAGCAGTTTATCGTTTCTAGCGGGCGCCTCCTACGAGCAGTACTTC
.	TRBJ1-6	.	TRBV4-3	CASSQDFDFPHNSPLHF	TGCGCCAGCAGCCAAGATTTCGACTTCCCCCATAATTCACCCCTCCACTTT
TRBD1	TRBJ1-1	.	TRBV19	CASSMIPGQGRTEAFF	TGTGCCAGTAGTATGATCCCCGGACAGGGAAGGACTGAAGCTTTCTTT
.	TRBJ1-1	.	TRBV18	CASSTVNTEAFF	TGTGCCAGCTCAACAGTGAACACTGAAGCTTTCTTT
.	TRBJ1-3	.	TRBV5-5	CASSEGGSGNTIYF	TGTGCCAGCAGCGAGGGTGGATCTGGAAACACCATATATTTT
.	TRBJ2-7	.	TRBV6-1	CASSVLRPGLDQKQYF	TGTGCCAGCAGTGTACTACGCCCGGGACTCGACCAGAAGCAGTACTTC
.	TRBJ2-1	.	TRBV21-1	CASSAPGRSSYNEQFF	TGTGCCAGCAGCGCTCCCGGGAGAAGCTCCTACAATGAGCAGTTCTTC
TRBD1	TRBJ2-7	.	TRBV6-5	CASSFRGRSYEQYF	TGTGCCAGCAGTTTCAGGGGGCGATCCTACGAGCAGTACTTC
.	TRBJ2-5	.	TRBV2	CASTPDREETQYF	TGTGCCAGCACCCCGGACAGAGAAGAGACCCAGTACTTC
.	TRBJ2-7	.	TRBV7-9	CASSPRGSSYEQYF	TGTGCCAGCAGCCCCAGGGGCAGCTCCTACGAGCAGTACTTC
.	TRBJ2-5	.	TRBV20-1	CSVGDMETQYF	TGCAGTGTCGGGGATATGGAGACCCAGTACTTC
.	TRBJ2-2	.	TRBV10-3	CAIKVAGRTGELFF	TGTGCCATCAAGGTGGCAGGGCGTACCGGGGAGCTGTTTTTT
.	TRBJ1-4	.	TRBV7-2	CASSPTDGDNEKLFF	TGTGCCAGCAGCCCGACGGACGGGGATAATGAAAAACTGTTTTTT
.	TRBJ1-2	.	TRBV6-5	CASGPRGGRYGYTF	TGTGCCAGCGGTCCTCGGGGGGGACGGTATGGCTACACCTTC
.	TRBJ2-5	.	TRBV7-2	CASSLAAQETQYF	TGTGCCAGCAGCTTAGCGGCCCAAGAGACCCAGTACTTC
.	TRBJ2-7	.	TRBV27	CATKSLDRRGEQYF	TGTGCCACCAAGAGTCTGGACAGGCGGGGCGAGCAGTACTTC
TRBD1	TRBJ1-1	once	TRBV29-1	CSVERTGGAGAFF	TGCAGCGTTGAAAGGACAGGGGGTGCGGGAGCTTTCTTT
.	TRBJ1-3	.	TRBV19	CASRVLDSGNTIYF	TGTGCCAGTAGGGTCCTGGACTCTGGAAACACCATATATTTT
.	TRBJ1-2	few	TRBV2	CASSEALTGWNYGYTF	TGTGCCAGCAGTGAAGCGCTTACAGGGTGGAACTATGGCTACACCTTC
.	TRBJ2-2	.	TRBV18	CASSPRTDRNTGELFF	TGTGCCAGCTCACCACGGACTGACAGGAACACCGGGGAGCTGTTTTTT
.	TRBJ2-2	.	TRBV21-1	CASSKVSQGPGELFF	TGTGCCAGCAGCAAAGTCAGCCAGGGACCCGGGGAGCTGTTTTTT
.	TRBJ2-3	.	TRBV28	CASRSLGGRTDTQYF	TGTGCCAGCAGATCGTTGGGCGGACGCACAGATACGCAGTATTTT
.	TRBJ1-2	once	TRBV6-1	CASSEAGLSSPYGYTF	TGTGCCAGCAGTGAAGCTGGCCTTTCGAGCCCCTATGGCTACACCTTC
.	TRBJ1-1	few	TRBV29-1	CSAAEGTNTEAFF	TGCAGCGCCGCAGAGGGGACGAACACTGAAGCTTTCTTT
.	TRBJ2-5	once	TRBV6-1	CASTPGTSQETQYF	TGTGCCAGCACCCCAGGGACCTCGCAAGAGACCCAGTACTTC
TRBD2	TRBJ2-5	.	TRBV4-2	CASSRGSSGQETQYF	TGTGCCAGCAGCCGGGGCTCTAGCGGCCAAGAGACCCAGTACTTC
TRBD1	TRBJ1-3	.	TRBV15	CATSTPGRQGRNTIYF	TGTGCCACCAGCACTCCAGGACGACAGGGGAGAAACACCATATATTTT
.	TRBJ2-7	.	TRBV5-1	CASSSLTGTSYEQYF	TGCGCCAGCAGCTCCTTGACAGGAACTTCCTACGAGCAGTACTTC
.	TRBJ2-7	.	TRBV5-1	CASSLSGATYYEQYF	TGCGCCAGCAGCTTGTCGGGTGCAACTTACTACGAGCAGTACTTC
TRBD1	TRBJ2-1	.	TRBV6-6	CASSYGQGLWNEQFF	TGTGCCAGCAGTTACGGACAGGGACTGTGGAATGAGCAGTTCTTC
.	TRBJ2-3	.	TRBV7-7	CASSLDLRNTQYF	TGTGCCAGCAGCTTAGATTTGCGGAATACGCAGTATTTT
.	TRBJ2-3	.	TRBV7-2	CASSLSGGRADTQYF	TGTGCCAGCAGCCTCTCAGGTGGTCGGGCAGATACGCAGTATTTT
.	TRBJ2-7	.	TRBV18	CASSPIQSSPSYEQYF	TGTGCCAGCTCACCCATTCAGAGTTCTCCCTCCTACGAGCAGTACTTC
.	TRBJ1-2	.	TRBV9	CASSVGGGRDGYTF	TGTGCCAGCAGCGTAGGAGGAGGGAGAGATGGCTACACCTTC
.	TRBJ1-2	.	TRBV5-4	CASSLGDYGYTF	TGTGCCAGCAGCTTGGGGGACTATGGCTACACCTTC